This T cell receptor beta chain is from a study of blood T cells in healthy people across ages. Primed by a sample-barcoded 5' primer and a J-beta primer mix, a second PCR proceeded for roughly 6 to 12 cycles. Every single cDNA molecule received a tag from a template-switch adaptor with 12 random nucleotides. One entry per CDR3 protein, called by TCRdb with MiXCR from the 5' RACE reads. The sample lists 910,000 or so distinct CDR3 sequences, roughly 51% occurring once. The CDR3 is made up of 17 amino acids. Germline V gene data show CDR1 as SGHVS and CDR2 as FQNEAQ. The V and J ends lost 2 bases and 3 bases, in that order; junction bases with no gene match: 6.

The rearrangement links TRBV7-8 to TRBJ2-1, with 11 bases lining up with TRBD2. Sequenced material: blood. The sequence was collected from a woman aged 60 to 75 in good health. The CDR3 DNA follows: TGTGCCAGCAGCTTAATTACCCTAGCGGGAGGCTACAATGAGCAGTTCTTC. Translation: CASSLITLAGGYNEQFF.